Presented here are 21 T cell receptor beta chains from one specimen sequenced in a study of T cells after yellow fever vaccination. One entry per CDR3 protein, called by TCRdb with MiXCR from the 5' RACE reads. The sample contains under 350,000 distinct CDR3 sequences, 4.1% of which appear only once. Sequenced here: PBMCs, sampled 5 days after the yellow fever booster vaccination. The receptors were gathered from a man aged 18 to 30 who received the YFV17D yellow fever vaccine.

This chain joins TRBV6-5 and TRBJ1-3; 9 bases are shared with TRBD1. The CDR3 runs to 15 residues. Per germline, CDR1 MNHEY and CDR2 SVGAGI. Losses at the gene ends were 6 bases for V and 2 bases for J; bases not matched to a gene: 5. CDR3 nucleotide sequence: TGTGCCAGCAGCTTACAGGGGGCTACTGGAAACACCATATATTTT. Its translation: CASSLQGATGNTIYF.

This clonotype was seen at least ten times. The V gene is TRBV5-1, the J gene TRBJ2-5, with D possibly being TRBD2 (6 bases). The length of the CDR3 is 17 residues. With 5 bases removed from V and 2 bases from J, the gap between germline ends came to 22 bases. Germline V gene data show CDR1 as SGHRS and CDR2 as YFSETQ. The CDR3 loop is CASSLGLVAADQETQYF. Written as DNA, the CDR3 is TGCGCCAGCAGTCTTGGGTTGGTAGCGGCCGATCAAGAGACCCAGTACTTC.

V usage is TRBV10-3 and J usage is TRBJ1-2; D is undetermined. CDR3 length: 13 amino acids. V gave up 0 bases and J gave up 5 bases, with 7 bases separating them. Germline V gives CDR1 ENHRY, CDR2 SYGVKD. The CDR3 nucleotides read TGTGCCATCAGTGAGTCTCCAGTGTATGGCTACACCTTC. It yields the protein CAISESPVYGYTF.

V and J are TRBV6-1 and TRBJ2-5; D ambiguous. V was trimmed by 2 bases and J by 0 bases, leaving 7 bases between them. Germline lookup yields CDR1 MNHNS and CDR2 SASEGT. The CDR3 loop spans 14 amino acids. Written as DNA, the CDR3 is TGTGCCAGCAGTGAATCTGTGTACCAAGAGACCCAGTACTTC. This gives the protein CASSESVYQETQYF.

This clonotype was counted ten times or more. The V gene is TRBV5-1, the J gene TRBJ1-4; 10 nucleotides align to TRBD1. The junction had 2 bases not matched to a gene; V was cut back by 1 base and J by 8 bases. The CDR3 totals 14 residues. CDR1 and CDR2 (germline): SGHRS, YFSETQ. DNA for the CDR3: TGCGCCAGCAGCTTGTGGGGACAGGGGGAAAAACTGTTTTTT. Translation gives CASSLWGQGEKLFF.

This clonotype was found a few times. The DNA of the CDR3 is TGTGCCAGCAGCCAAAGTGCTCGGGATGGCTACACCTTC. This codes for CASSQSARDGYTF. J is TRBJ1-2 and V is TRBV3-1; D call uncertain. Per germline, CDR1 LGHDT and CDR2 YNNKEL (reference sequence). This CDR3 is 13 amino acids long. V shed 2 bases and J shed 6 bases, with 10 bases lying between them.

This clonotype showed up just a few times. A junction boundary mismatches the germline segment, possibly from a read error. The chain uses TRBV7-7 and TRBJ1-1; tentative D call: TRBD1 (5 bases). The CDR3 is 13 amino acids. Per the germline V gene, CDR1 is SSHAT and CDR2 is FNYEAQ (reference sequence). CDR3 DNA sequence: TGTGCTAGCAGCTTAGAGTGGGGGACTGAAGCTTTCTTT. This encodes CASSLEWGTEAFF.

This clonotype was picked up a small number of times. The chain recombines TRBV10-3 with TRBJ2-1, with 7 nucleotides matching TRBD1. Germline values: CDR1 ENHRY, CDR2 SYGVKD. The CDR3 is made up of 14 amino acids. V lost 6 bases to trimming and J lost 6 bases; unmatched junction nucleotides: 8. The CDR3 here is CAIREVAGGNEQFF. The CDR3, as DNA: TGTGCCATCAGGGAGGTGGCAGGGGGCAATGAGCAGTTCTTC.

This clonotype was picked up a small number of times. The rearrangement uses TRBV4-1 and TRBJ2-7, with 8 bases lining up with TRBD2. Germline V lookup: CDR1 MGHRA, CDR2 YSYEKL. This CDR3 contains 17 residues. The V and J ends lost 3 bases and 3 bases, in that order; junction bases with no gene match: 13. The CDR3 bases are TGCGCCAGCAGCCAGAACGTAGCGGGGTTTTCTTACTACGAGCAGTACTTC. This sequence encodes CASSQNVAGFSYYEQYF.

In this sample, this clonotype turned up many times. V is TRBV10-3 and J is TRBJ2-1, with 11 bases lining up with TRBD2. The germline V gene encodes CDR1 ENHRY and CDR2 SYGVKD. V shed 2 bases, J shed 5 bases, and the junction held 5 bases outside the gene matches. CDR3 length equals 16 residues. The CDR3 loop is CAISEVTSGVNNEQFF. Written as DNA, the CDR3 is TGTGCCATCAGTGAGGTGACTAGCGGGGTAAACAATGAGCAGTTCTTC.

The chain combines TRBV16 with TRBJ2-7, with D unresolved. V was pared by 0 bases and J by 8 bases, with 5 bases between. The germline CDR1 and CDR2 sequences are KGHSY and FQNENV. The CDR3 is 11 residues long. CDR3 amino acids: CASSQSMQQYF. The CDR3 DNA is TGTGCCAGCAGCCAATCAATGCAGCAGTACTTC.

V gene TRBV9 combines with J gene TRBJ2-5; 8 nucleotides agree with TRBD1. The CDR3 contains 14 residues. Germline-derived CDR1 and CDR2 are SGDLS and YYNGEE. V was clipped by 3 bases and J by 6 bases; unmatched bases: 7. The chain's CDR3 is CASSGTGNPKTQYF. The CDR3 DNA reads TGTGCCAGCAGCGGGACAGGGAATCCTAAGACCCAGTACTTC.

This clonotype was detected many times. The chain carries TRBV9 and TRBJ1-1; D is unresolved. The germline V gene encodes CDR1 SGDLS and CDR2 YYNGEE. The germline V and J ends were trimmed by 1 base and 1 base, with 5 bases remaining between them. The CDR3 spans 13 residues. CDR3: CASSVSQNTEAFF. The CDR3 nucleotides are TGTGCCAGCAGCGTATCTCAGAACACTGAAGCTTTCTTT.

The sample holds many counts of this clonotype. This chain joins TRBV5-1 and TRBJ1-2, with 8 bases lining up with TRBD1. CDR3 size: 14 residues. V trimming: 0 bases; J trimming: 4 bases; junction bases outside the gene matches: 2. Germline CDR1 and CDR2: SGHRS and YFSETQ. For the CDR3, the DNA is TGCGCCAGCAGCTTGGGGACAGGGAGCTATGGCTACACCTTC. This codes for CASSLGTGSYGYTF.

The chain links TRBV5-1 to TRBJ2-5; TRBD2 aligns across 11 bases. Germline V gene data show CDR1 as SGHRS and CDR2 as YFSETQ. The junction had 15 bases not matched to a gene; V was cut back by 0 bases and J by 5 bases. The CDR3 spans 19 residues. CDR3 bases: TGCGCCAGCAGCTTGGCCCGGCCCGAACTAGCGGGGGATCGGGAGACCCAGTACTTC. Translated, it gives CASSLARPELAGDRETQYF.

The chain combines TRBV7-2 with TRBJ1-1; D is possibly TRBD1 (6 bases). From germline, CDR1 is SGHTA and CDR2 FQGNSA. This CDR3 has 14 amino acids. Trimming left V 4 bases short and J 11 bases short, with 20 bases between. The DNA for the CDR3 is TGTGCCAGCAGCTGGACCACAGGGAGTGGACTGGCTTTCTTT. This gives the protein CASSWTTGSGLAFF.

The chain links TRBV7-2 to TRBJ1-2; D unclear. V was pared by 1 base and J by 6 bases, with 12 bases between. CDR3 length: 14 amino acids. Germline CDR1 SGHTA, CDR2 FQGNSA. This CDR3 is CASSLVSAGNGYTF. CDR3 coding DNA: TGTGCCAGCAGCTTAGTTAGCGCGGGGAATGGCTACACCTTC.

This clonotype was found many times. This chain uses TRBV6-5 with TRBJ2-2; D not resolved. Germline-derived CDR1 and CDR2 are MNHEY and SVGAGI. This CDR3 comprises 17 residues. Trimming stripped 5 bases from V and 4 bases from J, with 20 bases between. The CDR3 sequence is CASSLYPVVAGTGELFF. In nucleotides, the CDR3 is TGTGCCAGCAGTCTCTACCCCGTGGTGGCCGGCACCGGGGAGCTGTTTTTT.

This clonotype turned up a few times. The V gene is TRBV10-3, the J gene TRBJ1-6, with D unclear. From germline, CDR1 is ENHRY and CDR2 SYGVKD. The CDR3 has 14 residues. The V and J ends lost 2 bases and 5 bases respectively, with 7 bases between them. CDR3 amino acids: CAISEGMNNSPLHF. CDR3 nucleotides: TGTGCCATCAGTGAGGGGATGAATAATTCACCCCTCCACTTT.

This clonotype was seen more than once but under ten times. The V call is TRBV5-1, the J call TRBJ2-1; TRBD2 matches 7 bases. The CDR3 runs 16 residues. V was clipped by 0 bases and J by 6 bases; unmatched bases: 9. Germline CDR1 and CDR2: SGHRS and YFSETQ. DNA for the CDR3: TGCGCCAGCAGCTTGGCCCCGGGGAGGGCGAGCAATGAGCAGTTCTTC. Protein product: CASSLAPGRASNEQFF.

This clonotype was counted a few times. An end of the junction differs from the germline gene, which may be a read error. This chain's CDR3 is CSARDRGSSLETQYF. CDR3 nucleotides: TGCAGTGCGAGAGACAGGGGTAGTTCGCTAGAGACCCAGTACTTC. The chain links TRBV20-1 to TRBJ2-5; 8 bases line up with TRBD1. The V gene's germline CDR1 is DFQATT and CDR2 SNEGSKA (reference sequence). The CDR3 has 15 residues.